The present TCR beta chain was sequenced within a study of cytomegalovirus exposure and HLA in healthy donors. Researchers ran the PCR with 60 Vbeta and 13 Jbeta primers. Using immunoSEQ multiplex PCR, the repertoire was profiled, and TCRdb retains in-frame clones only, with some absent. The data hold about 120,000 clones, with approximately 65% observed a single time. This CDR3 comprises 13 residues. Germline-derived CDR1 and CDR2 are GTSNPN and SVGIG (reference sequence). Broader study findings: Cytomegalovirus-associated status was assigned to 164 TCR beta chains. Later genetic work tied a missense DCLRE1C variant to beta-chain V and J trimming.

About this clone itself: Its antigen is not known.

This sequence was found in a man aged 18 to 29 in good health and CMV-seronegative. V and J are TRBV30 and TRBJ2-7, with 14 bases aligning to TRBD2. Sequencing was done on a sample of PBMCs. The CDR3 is CASGTSGSSKQYF. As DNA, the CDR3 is TGTGCGTCGGGGACTAGCGGGAGTAGCAAGCAGTACTTC.